This TCR beta chain was identified in a study of technical replicates of blood from a handful of donors. The V segment lost 0 bases and the J segment 4 bases; nucleotides outside the gene matches: 10. The germline V gene has CDR1 SGDLS and CDR2 YYNGEE. This CDR3 region has 17 residues. The repertoire was sequenced with immunoSEQ multiplex PCR; TCRdb's copy has only in-frame clones and lacks some. The sample has tens of thousands of clones; 90% to 95% are singletons. The chain joins TRBV9 to TRBJ2-5, with 9 bases lining up with TRBD2. The specimen sequenced was T cells isolated from PBMCs. This receptor was taken from a human donor in good health. The CDR3 here is CASSVAMEREDRETQYF. The CDR3 DNA sequence: TGTGCCAGCAGCGTAGCTATGGAGCGGGAGGACCGAGAGACCCAGTACTTC.